This T cell receptor (beta chain) appears in the sequencing data of a study of PD-1 blockade in classical Hodgkin lymphoma. The V gene lost 0 bases and the J gene lost 8 bases, with 20 bases spanning the gap. CDR3 length: 17 amino acids. Germline V gene data show CDR1 as MGHRA and CDR2 as YSYEKL. With no exception, relapse followed autologous stem cell transplantation in all patients, and brentuximab vedotin exposure varied. Sequenced by immunoSEQ multiplex PCR; TCRdb stores in-frame clones only, minus some. The repertoire includes about 23,000 clones, around three quarters of them detected once, and about 18% sits in the top ten.

Sequencing was performed on peripheral blood mononuclear cells (PBMCs), taken before the second cycle of nivolumab. This chain uses TRBV4-1 with TRBJ2-1; possibly TRBD1 or TRBD2 for D (5 bases each). The TCR originated in a human donor with classical Hodgkin lymphoma. In nucleotides, the CDR3 is TGCGCCAGCAGCCAAGATTTGGGGACCGCTAGTTTCCATGAGCAGTTCTTC. It codes for CASSQDLGTASFHEQFF.